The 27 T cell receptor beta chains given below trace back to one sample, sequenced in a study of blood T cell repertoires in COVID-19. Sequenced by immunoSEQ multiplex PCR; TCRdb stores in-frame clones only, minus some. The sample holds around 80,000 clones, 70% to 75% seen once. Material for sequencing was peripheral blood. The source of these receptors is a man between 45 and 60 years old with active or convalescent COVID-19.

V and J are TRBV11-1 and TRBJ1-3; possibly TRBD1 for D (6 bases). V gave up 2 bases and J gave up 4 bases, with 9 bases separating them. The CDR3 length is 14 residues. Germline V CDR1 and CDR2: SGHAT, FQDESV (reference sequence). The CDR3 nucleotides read TGTGCCAGCAGCTTATCAGGGGTCGGAAACACCATATATTTT. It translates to CASSLSGVGNTIYF.

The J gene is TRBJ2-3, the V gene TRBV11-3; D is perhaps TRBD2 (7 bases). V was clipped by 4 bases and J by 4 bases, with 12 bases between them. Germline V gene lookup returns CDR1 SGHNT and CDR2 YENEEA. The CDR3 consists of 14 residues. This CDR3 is CASSSGRGADTQYF. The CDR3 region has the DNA TGTGCCAGCAGCTCGGGGAGGGGGGCAGATACGCAGTATTTT.

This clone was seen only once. The CDR3 protein is CASSQGTSGGGTDTQYF. CDR3 nucleotides: TGTGCCAGCAGCCAAGGGACTAGCGGGGGAGGCACAGATACGCAGTATTTT. The chain is built from TRBV3-1 (or the pseudogene TRBV3-2) and TRBJ2-3; 13 bases line up with TRBD2. CDR3 size: 17 residues. Trimming took 1 base from V and 1 from J; bases not matched to a gene: 2. Per the germline V gene, CDR1 is LGHDT and CDR2 is YNNKEL (reference sequence).

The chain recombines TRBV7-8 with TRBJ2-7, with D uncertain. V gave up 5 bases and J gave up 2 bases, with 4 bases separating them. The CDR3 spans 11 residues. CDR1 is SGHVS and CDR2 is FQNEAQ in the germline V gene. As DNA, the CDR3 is TGTGCCAGCAGCCCCGCCTACGAGCAGTACTTC. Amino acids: CASSPAYEQYF.

This CDR3 reads CASSYSQGVTQYF. The CDR3 DNA is TGTGCCAGCAGTTATTCACAGGGAGTTACGCAGTATTTT. The chain recombines TRBV6-5 with TRBJ2-3; maybe TRBD1 (6 bases). The CDR3 loop spans 13 amino acids. V lost 3 bases and J 8 bases, leaving 12 bases between the germline ends. Germline CDR1 and CDR2: MNHEY and SVGAGI.

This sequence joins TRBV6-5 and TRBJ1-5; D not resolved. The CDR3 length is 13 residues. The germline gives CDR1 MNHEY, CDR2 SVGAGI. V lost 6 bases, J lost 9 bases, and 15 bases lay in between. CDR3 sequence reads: CASSRWYGRPQHF. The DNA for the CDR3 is TGTGCCAGCAGCCGTTGGTATGGGAGGCCCCAGCATTTT.

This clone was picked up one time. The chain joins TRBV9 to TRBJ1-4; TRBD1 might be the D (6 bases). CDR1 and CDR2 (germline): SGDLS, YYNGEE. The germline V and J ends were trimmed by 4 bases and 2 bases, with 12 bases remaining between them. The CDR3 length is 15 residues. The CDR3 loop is CASSSQGLTNEKLFF. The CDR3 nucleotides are TGTGCCAGCAGCTCACAGGGTTTGACTAATGAAAAACTGTTTTTT.

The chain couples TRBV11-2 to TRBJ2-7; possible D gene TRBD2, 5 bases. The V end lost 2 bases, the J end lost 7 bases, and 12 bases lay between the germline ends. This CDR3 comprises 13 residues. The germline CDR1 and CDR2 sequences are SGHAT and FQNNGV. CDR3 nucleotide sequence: TGTGCCAGCAGCTTATCGGAGGACGGGGAGCAGTACTTC. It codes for CASSLSEDGEQYF.

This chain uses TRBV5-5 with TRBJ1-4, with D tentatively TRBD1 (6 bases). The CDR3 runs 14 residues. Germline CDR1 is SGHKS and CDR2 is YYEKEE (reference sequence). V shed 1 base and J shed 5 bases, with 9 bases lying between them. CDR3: CASSLRQANEKLFF. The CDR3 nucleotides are TGTGCCAGCAGCTTGCGACAGGCGAATGAAAAACTGTTTTTT.

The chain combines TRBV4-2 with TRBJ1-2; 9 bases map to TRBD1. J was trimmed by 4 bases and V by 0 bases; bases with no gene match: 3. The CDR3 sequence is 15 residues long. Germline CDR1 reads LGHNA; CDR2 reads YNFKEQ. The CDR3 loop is CASSQDRGQGYGYTF. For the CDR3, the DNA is TGTGCCAGCAGCCAAGATCGGGGACAGGGCTATGGCTACACCTTC.

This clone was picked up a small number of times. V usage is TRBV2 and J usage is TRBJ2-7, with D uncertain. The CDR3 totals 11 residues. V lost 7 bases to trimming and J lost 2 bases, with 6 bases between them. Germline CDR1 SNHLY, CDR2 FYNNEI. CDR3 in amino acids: CASTTAYEQYF. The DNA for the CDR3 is TGTGCCAGCACCACAGCCTACGAGCAGTACTTC.

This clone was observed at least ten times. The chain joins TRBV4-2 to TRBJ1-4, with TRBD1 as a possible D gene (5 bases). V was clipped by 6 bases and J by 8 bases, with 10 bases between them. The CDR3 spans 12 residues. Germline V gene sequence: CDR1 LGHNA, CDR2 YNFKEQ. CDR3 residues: CASRGEGEKLFF. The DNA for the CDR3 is TGTGCCAGCAGGGGGGAGGGCGAAAAACTGTTTTTT.

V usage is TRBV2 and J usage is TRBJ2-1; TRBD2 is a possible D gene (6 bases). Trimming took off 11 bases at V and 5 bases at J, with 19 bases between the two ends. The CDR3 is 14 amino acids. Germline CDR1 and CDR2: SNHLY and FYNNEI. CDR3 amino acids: CASVSGHSDNEQFF. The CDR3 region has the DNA TGTGCCTCGGTTAGCGGACATTCCGACAATGAGCAGTTCTTC.

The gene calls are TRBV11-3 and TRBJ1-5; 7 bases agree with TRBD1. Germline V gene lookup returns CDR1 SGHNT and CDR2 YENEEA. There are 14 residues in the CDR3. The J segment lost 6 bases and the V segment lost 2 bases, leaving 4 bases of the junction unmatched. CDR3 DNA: TGTGCCAGCAGCTTAAACAGGGGCAGTCAGCCCCAGCATTTT. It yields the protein CASSLNRGSQPQHF. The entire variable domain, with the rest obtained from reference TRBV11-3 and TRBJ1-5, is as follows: EAGVVQSPRYKIIEKKQPVAFWCNPISGHNTLYWYLQNLGQGPELLIRYENEEAVDDSQLPKDRFSAERLKGVDSTLKIQPAELGDSAVYLCASSLNRGSQPQHFGDGTRLSIL.

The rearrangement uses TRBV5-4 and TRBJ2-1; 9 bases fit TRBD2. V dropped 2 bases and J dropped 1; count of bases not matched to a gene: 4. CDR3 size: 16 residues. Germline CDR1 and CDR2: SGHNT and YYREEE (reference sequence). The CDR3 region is CASSFKRGVSYNEQFF. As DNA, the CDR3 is TGTGCCAGCAGCTTTAAGCGGGGGGTTTCCTACAATGAGCAGTTCTTC. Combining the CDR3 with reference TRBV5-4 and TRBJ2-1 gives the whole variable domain ETGVTQSPTHLIKTRGQQVTLRCSSQSGHNTVSWYQQALGQGPQFIFQYYREEENGRGNFPPRFSGLQFPNYSSELNVNALELDDSALYLCASSFKRGVSYNEQFFGPGTRLTVL.

The CDR3 nucleotides read TGTGCCAGCAGAGAAGGACTCAACTCTGGAAACACCATATATTTT. Translated: CASREGLNSGNTIYF. The chain couples TRBV3-1 (or the pseudogene TRBV3-2) to TRBJ1-3; D gene ambiguous. Germline V gene sequence: CDR1 LGHDT, CDR2 YNNKEL (reference sequence). V was cut by 6 bases and J by 0 bases, with 12 bases left in between. This CDR3 comprises 15 residues.

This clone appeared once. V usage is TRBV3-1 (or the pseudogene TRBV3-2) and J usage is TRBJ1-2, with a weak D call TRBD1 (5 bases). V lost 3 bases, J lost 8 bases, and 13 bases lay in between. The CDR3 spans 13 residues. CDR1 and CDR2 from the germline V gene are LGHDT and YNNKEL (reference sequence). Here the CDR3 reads CASSQGPLGGYTF. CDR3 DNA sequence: TGTGCCAGCAGCCAGGGGCCCTTGGGCGGCTACACCTTC.

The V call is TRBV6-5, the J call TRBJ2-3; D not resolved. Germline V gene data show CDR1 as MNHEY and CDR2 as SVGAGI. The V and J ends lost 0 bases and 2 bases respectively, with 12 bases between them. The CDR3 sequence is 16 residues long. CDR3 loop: CASSYSPSGSTDTQYF. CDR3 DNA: TGTGCCAGCAGTTACTCTCCGAGTGGTTCCACAGATACGCAGTATTTT.

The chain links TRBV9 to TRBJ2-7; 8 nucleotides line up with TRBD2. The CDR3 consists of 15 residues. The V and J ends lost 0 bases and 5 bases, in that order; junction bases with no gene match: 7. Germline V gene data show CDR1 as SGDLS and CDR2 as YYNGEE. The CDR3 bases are TGTGCCAGCAGCGTAGAGGTAGCGGGGCTCCACGAGCAGTACTTC. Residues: CASSVEVAGLHEQYF.

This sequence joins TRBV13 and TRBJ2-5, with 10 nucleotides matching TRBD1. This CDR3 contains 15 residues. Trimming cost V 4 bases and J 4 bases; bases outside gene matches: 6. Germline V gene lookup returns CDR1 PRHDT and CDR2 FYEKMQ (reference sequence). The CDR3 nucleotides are TGTGCCAGCAGCTCCTTCCGGGACAGGGGAGAGACCCAGTACTTC. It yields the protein CASSSFRDRGETQYF.

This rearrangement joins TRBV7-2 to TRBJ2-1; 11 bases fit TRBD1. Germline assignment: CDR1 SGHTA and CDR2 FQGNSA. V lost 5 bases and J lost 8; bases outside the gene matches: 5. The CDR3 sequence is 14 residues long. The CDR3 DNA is TGTGCCAGCAGCCTGGACAGGGGGCGCGATGAGCAGTTCTTC. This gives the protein CASSLDRGRDEQFF.

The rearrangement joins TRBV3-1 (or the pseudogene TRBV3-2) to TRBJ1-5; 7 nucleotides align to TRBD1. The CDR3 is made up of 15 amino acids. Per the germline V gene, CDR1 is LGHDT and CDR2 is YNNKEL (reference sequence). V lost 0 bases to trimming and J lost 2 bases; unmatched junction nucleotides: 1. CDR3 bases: TGTGCCAGCAGCCAAGATGGGACAGGCAATCAGCCCCAGCATTTT. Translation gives CASSQDGTGNQPQHF.

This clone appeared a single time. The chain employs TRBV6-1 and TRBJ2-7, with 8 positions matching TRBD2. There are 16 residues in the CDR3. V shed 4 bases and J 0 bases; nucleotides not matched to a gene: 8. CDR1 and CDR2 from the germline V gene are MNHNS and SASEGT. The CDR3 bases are TGTGCCAGCAGTGTCGGGGGGGCACCCAGCTCCTACGAGCAGTACTTC. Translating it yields CASSVGGAPSSYEQYF.

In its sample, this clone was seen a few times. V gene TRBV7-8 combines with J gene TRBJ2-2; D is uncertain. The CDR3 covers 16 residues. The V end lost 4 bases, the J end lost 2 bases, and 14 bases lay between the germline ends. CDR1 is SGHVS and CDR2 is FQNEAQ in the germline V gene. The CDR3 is CASSSSARVNTGELFF. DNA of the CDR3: TGTGCCAGCAGCTCCTCCGCGCGCGTCAACACCGGGGAGCTGTTTTTT.

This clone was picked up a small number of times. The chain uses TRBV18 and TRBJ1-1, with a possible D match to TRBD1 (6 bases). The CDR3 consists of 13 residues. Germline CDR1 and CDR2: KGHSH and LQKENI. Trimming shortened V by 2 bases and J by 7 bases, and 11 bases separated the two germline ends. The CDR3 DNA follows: TGTGCCAGCTCACCAGGTGCCAGGGGTGAAGCTTTCTTT. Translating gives CASSPGARGEAFF.

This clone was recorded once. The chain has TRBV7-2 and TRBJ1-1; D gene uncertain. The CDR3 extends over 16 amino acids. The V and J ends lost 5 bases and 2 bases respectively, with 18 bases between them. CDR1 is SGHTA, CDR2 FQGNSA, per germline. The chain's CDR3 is CASSHRDLRLNTEAFF. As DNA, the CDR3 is TGTGCCAGCAGCCACCGCGACCTCAGGCTAAACACTGAAGCTTTCTTT.

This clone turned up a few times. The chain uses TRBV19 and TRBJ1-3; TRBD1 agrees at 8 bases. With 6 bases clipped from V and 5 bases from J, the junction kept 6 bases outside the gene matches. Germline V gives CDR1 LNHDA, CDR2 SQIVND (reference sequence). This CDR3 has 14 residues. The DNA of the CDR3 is TGTGCCAGTAGCGAGGGACAGGCCCGAAACACCATATATTTT. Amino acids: CASSEGQARNTIYF.